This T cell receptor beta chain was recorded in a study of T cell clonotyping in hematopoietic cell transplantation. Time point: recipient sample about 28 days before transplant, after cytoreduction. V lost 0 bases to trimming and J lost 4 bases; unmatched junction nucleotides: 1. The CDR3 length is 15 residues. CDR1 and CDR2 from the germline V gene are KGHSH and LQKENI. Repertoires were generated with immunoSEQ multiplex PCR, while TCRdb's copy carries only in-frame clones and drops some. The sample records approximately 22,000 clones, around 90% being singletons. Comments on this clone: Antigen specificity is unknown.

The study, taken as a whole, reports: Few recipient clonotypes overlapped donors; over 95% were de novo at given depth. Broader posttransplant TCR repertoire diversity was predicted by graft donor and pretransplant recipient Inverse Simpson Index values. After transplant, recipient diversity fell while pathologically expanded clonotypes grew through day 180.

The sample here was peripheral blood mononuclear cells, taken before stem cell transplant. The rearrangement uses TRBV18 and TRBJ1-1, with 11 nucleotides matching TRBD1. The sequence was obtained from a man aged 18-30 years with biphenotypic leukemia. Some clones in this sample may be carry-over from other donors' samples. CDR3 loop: CASSPPGTGGTEAFF. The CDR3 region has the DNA TGTGCCAGCTCACCACCGGGGACAGGGGGCACTGAAGCTTTCTTT.